A single sample gave rise to the 15 T cell receptor beta chains below, sequenced in a study of chemoradiotherapy in HPV16-positive cancers. The assay was immunoSEQ multiplex PCR, and TCRdb's table has in-frame clones only and misses some. Found here are tens of thousands of clones, about four fifths of them singletons; the top ten hold 3% to 4%. The sample here was blood, taken from a patient who underwent chemoradiotherapy. These receptors were obtained from a human donor with HPV-associated anogenital cancer.

The V call is TRBV7-9, the J call TRBJ2-1, with D perhaps matching TRBD2 (6 bases). Trimming took 5 bases from V and 8 from J, leaving 28 bases between them. The CDR3 contains 18 residues. Germline-derived CDR1 and CDR2 are SEHNR and FQNEAQ (reference sequence). CDR3 protein: CASSRGEGLWDGVHEQFF. CDR3 nucleotides: TGTGCCAGCAGCCGTGGCGAGGGACTTTGGGACGGGGTCCATGAGCAGTTCTTC.

This clone was recorded only once. In DNA form, the CDR3 reads TGTGCCAGCAGCGACCAGACAGGGGTTACCGGGGAGCTGTTTTTT. Amino acids: CASSDQTGVTGELFF. The chain links TRBV9 to TRBJ2-2, with 8 bases lining up with TRBD1. Trimming cost V 3 bases and J 5 bases; bases outside gene matches: 6. Germline V gene sequence: CDR1 SGDLS, CDR2 YYNGEE. This CDR3 is 15 amino acids long.

This clone was seen once. Additional DNA sequences in this sample encode the identical CDR3. The rearrangement joins TRBV5-1 to TRBJ2-7; TRBD1 matches at 11 bases. The length of the CDR3 is 14 residues. Unmatched junction bases numbered 5, after V lost 4 bases and J lost 5 bases. The germline gives CDR1 SGHRS, CDR2 YFSETQ. The CDR3 nucleotides are TGCGCCAGCAGCGAGGGACAGGGGGTGGACGAGCAGTACTTC. Translating gives CASSEGQGVDEQYF.

The V and J genes are TRBV11-3 and TRBJ2-2, with D perhaps TRBD1 (6 bases). The CDR3 is 16 residues long. Looked up from germline, CDR1 is SGHNT and CDR2 is YENEEA. Trimming shortened V by 5 bases and J by 0 bases, and 13 bases separated the two germline ends. The CDR3 here is CASSPWTATNTGELFF. In DNA, the CDR3 is TGTGCCAGCAGCCCATGGACAGCGACGAACACCGGGGAGCTGTTTTTT.

The CDR3 sequence: CASSVGAGGDYGYTF. For the CDR3, the DNA is TGTGCCAGCAGCGTAGGGGCAGGGGGCGACTATGGCTACACCTTC. The chain employs TRBV9 and TRBJ1-2; TRBD1 matches 8 bases. This CDR3 is built from 15 residues. V dropped 0 bases and J dropped 3; count of bases not matched to a gene: 4. Per germline, CDR1 SGDLS and CDR2 YYNGEE.

V is TRBV10-3 and J is TRBJ2-5, with TRBD2 matching 16 bases. This CDR3 contains 16 residues. After removal of 4 bases from V and 3 bases from J, the junction contained 2 bases not matched to a gene. Germline V gives CDR1 ENHRY, CDR2 SYGVKD. The CDR3 here is CAISGGTSGGEETQYF. The DNA of the CDR3 is TGTGCCATCAGTGGAGGGACTAGCGGGGGGGAAGAGACCCAGTACTTC.

This sequence joins TRBV19 and TRBJ1-1; D possibly corresponds to TRBD1 (6 bases). Trimming shortened V by 7 bases and J by 3 bases, and 15 bases separated the two germline ends. There are 14 residues in the CDR3. Per germline, CDR1 LNHDA and CDR2 SQIVND (reference sequence). This CDR3 reads CASNEQGLDTEAFF. The CDR3 DNA reads as TGTGCCAGTAATGAACAGGGCCTGGACACTGAAGCTTTCTTT.

The chain links TRBV7-6 to TRBJ2-1; TRBD2 matches at 12 bases. The CDR3 extends over 15 amino acids. V lost 1 base and J lost 8; bases outside the gene matches: 3. Germline CDR1 is SGHVS and CDR2 is FNYEAQ. The CDR3 protein is CASSLETSGGYEQFF. DNA for the CDR3: TGTGCCAGCAGCTTAGAGACTAGCGGGGGTTATGAGCAGTTCTTC.

This clone is medium-sized in the sample. V is TRBV2 and J is TRBJ2-7, with 9 bases fitting TRBD1. V dropped 5 bases and J dropped 4; count of bases not matched to a gene: 9. The CDR3 is 15 residues long. Per germline, CDR1 SNHLY and CDR2 FYNNEI. This chain's CDR3 is CASSPSGTGKYEQYF. In DNA form, the CDR3 reads TGTGCCAGCAGTCCCTCTGGGACAGGGAAGTACGAGCAGTACTTC.

In nucleotides, the CDR3 is TGTGCCAGCAGCGTAAGACCCGGGGGGGCAGATACGCAGTATTTT. The encoded protein is CASSVRPGGADTQYF. This sequence joins TRBV9 and TRBJ2-3; the match to TRBD2 covers 8 bases. Per germline, CDR1 SGDLS and CDR2 YYNGEE. After removal of 1 base from V and 4 bases from J, the junction contained 5 bases not matched to a gene. The CDR3 is 15 amino acids.

J is TRBJ1-1 and V is TRBV7-8; D not certain. V shed 5 bases and J shed 4 bases, with 17 bases lying between them. CDR1 SGHVS and CDR2 FQNEAQ come from the germline V gene. CDR3 length: 15 amino acids. The CDR3 bases are TGTGCCAGCAGCAGGGAGGGTTGGAGGCTCACTGAAGCTTTCTTT. Protein sequence: CASSREGWRLTEAFF.

This chain uses TRBV6-6 with TRBJ2-3, with D hard to call. With 8 bases removed from V and 0 bases from J, the gap between germline ends came to 15 bases. Germline V CDR1 and CDR2: MNHNY, SVGAGI (reference sequence). The CDR3 loop spans 15 amino acids. The CDR3 region is CASSTLGSSTDTQYF. Here the CDR3 DNA reads TGTGCCAGCTCAACCCTAGGGTCTAGCACAGATACGCAGTATTTT.

This chain uses TRBV14 with TRBJ2-7; 9 bases align to TRBD2. CDR3 length: 16 amino acids. Germline V gives CDR1 SGHDN, CDR2 FVKESK. Trimming removed 0 bases from V and 1 base from J; junction bases left unmatched: 4. This chain's CDR3 is CASSQDARGGSYEQYF. CDR3 in DNA: TGTGCCAGCAGCCAAGATGCGCGGGGGGGATCCTACGAGCAGTACTTC.

This sequence joins TRBV6-5 and TRBJ2-7; 8 bases are shared with TRBD1. The CDR3 length is 13 residues. Germline trimming cut 6 bases from V and 4 bases from J; bases unmatched to any gene: 5. Germline V gene lookup returns CDR1 MNHEY and CDR2 SVGAGI. The CDR3 spells CASRGQGAYEQYF. In nucleotides, the CDR3 is TGTGCCAGCAGAGGACAGGGTGCGTACGAGCAGTACTTC.

This clone was recorded once. The rearrangement joins TRBV5-1 to TRBJ1-2; D is possibly TRBD1 (6 bases). V was cut by 3 bases and J by 4 bases, with 10 bases left in between. Germline V lookup: CDR1 SGHRS, CDR2 YFSETQ. The CDR3 has 13 residues. CDR3 in DNA: TGCGCCAGCAGCTCCGGGACATTCTATGGCTACACCTTC. It specifies CASSSGTFYGYTF.